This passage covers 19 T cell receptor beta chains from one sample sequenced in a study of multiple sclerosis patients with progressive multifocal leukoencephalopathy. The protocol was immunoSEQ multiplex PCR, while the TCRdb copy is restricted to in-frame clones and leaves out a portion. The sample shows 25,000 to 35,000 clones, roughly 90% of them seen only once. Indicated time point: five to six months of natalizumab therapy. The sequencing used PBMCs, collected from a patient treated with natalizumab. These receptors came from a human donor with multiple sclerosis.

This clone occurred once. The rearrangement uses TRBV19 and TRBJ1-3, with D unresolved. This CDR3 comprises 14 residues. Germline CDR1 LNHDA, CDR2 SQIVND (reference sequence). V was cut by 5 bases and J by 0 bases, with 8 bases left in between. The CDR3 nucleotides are TGTGCCAGTAGTGAGAGGGTCTCTGGAAACACCATATATTTT. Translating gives CASSERVSGNTIYF.

The CDR3 DNA is TGCGCCACCCGGACAGAAATTAACACTGAAGCTTTCTTT. It specifies CATRTEINTEAFF. The gene calls are TRBV5-1 and TRBJ1-1; TRBD1 is a possible D gene (6 bases). Germline CDR1 and CDR2: SGHRS and YFSETQ. The CDR3 contains 13 residues. The V gene lost 9 bases and the J gene lost 2 bases, with 14 bases spanning the gap.

The CDR3 sequence: CASRTSEVYNEQFF. The CDR3 coding sequence is TGTGCCAGCAGAACTAGCGAAGTCTACAATGAGCAGTTCTTC. This chain joins TRBV28 and TRBJ2-1, with 7 bases aligning to TRBD2. V dropped 6 bases and J dropped 3; count of bases not matched to a gene: 5. CDR3 length equals 14 residues. CDR1 is MDHEN and CDR2 is SYDVKM in the germline V gene.

In nucleotides, the CDR3 is TGTGCCAGCAGCTTAGGGACAGGGAGGAACACAGATACGCAGTATTTT. It is translated as CASSLGTGRNTDTQYF. The chain combines TRBV7-2 with TRBJ2-3; the match to TRBD1 covers 8 bases. The junction had 5 bases not matched to a gene; V was cut back by 1 base and J by 2 bases. The CDR3 runs to 16 residues. Germline CDR1 is SGHTA and CDR2 is FQGNSA.

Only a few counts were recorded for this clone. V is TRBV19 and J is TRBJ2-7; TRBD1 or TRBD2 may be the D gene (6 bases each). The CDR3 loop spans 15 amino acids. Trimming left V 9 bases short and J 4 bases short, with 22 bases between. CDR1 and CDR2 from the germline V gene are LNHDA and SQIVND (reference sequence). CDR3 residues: CASSRARGLNYEQYF. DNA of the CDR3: TGTGCCAGCTCTAGGGCCAGGGGACTCAATTACGAGCAGTACTTC.

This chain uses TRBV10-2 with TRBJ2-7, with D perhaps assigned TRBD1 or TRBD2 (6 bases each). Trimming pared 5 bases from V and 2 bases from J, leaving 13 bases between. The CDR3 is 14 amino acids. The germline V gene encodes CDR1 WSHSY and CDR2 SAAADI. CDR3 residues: CASSLGGFTYEQYF. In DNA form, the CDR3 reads TGCGCCAGCAGTTTGGGGGGCTTTACCTACGAGCAGTACTTC.

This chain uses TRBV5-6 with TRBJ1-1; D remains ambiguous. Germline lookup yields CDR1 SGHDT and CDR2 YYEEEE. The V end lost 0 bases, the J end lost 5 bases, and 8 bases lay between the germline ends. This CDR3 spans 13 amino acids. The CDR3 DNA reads TGTGCCAGCAGCTTGGTGACTGCGACTGAAGCTTTCTTT. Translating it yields CASSLVTATEAFF.

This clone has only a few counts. The CDR3 DNA reads as TGTGCCAGCAGCGTAGCACAGGGGGCTTACAATGAGCAGTTCTTC. Its protein product is CASSVAQGAYNEQFF. This chain joins TRBV9 and TRBJ2-1, with 9 bases that match TRBD1. Germline loops: CDR1 SGDLS, CDR2 YYNGEE. V was clipped by 0 bases and J by 4 bases; unmatched bases: 2. The CDR3 consists of 15 residues.

CDR3 in DNA: TGTGCCAGCTCACCAGGACAGGGCTTGGGCGGCTACACCTTC. This encodes CASSPGQGLGGYTF. This rearrangement joins TRBV18 to TRBJ1-2; the match to TRBD1 covers 8 bases. J was trimmed by 8 bases and V by 2 bases; bases with no gene match: 7. The CDR3 consists of 14 residues. Germline V lookup: CDR1 KGHSH, CDR2 LQKENI.

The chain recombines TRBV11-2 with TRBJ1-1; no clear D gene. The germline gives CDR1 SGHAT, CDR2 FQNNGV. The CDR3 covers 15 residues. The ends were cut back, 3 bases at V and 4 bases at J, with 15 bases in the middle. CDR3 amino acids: CASSFPLLGGTEAFF. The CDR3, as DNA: TGTGCCAGCAGCTTCCCTCTCTTGGGAGGCACTGAAGCTTTCTTT.

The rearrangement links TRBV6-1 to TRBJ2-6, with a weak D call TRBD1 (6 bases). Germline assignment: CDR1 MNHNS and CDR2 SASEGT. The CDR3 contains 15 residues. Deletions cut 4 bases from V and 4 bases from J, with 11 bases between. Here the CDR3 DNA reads TGTGCCAGCAGTGTTTTGGGGGCGGGGGCCAACGTCCTGACTTTC. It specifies CASSVLGAGANVLTF.

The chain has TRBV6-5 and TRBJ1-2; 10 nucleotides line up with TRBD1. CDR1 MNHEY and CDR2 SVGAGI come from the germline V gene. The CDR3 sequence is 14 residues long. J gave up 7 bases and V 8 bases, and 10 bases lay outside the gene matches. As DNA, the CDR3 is TGTGCCAGCGGTCAGGGACAGGGGTTTTCTGGCTACACCTTC. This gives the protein CASGQGQGFSGYTF.

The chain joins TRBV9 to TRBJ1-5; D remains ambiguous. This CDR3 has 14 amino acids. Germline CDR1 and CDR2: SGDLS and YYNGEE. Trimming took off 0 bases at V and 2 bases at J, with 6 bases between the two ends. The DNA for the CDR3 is TGTGCCAGCAGCGTAGACCATGGCAATCAGCCCCAGCATTTT. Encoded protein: CASSVDHGNQPQHF.

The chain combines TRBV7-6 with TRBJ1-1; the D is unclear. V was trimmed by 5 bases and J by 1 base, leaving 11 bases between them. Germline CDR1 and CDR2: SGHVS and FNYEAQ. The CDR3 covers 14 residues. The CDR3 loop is CASSHQEQNTEAFF. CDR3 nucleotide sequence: TGTGCCAGCAGCCACCAGGAGCAGAACACTGAAGCTTTCTTT.

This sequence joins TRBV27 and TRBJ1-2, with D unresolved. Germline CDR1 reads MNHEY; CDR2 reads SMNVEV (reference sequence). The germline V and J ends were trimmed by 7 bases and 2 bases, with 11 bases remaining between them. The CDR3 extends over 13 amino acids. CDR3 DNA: TGTGCCAGCACAAAAGGGAAGAACTATGGCTACACCTTC. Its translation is CASTKGKNYGYTF.

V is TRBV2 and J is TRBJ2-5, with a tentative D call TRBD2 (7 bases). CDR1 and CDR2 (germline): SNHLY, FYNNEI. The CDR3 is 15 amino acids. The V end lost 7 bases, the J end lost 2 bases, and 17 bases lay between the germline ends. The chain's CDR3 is CASTEEGGGQETQYF. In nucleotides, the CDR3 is TGTGCCAGCACCGAAGAGGGGGGGGGTCAAGAGACCCAGTACTTC.

CDR3 coding DNA: TGTGCCAGCAGCCCCCTAGCGGGCGAAAGCCCAGATACGCAGTATTTT. This sequence encodes CASSPLAGESPDTQYF. The chain is built from TRBV7-9 and TRBJ2-3, with 8 bases aligning to TRBD2. The germline CDR1 and CDR2 sequences are SEHNR and FQNEAQ (reference sequence). V trimming: 5 bases; J trimming: 4 bases; junction bases outside the gene matches: 11. CDR3 length equals 16 residues.

The CDR3 loop is CSARAGEPQHF. The CDR3 region has the DNA TGCAGTGCTAGAGCGGGGGAGCCCCAGCATTTT. The chain recombines TRBV20-1 with TRBJ1-5, with D possibly being TRBD1 (5 bases). Germline values: CDR1 DFQATT, CDR2 SNEGSKA (reference sequence). The CDR3 is 11 residues long. The V end was cut by 1 base, the J end by 8 bases, with 6 bases between.

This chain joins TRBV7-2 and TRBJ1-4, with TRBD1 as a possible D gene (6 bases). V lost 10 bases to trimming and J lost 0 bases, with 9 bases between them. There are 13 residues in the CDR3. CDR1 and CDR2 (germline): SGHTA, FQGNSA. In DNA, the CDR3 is TGTGCCACAGGGGCTTCAACTAATGAAAAACTGTTTTTT. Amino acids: CATGASTNEKLFF.